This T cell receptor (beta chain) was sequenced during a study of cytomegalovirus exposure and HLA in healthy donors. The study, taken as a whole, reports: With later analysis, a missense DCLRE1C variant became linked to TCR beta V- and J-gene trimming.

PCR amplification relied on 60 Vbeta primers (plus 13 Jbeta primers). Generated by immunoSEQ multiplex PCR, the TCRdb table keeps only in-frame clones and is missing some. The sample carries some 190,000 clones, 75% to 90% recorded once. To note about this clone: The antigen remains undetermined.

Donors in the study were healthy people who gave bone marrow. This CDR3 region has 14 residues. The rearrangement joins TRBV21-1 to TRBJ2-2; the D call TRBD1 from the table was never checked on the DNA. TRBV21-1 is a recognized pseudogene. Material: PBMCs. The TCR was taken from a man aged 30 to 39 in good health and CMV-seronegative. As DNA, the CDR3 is TGTGCCAGCGGACTGGACAGCAAGACCGGGGAGCTGTTTTTT. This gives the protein CASGLDSKTGELFF.